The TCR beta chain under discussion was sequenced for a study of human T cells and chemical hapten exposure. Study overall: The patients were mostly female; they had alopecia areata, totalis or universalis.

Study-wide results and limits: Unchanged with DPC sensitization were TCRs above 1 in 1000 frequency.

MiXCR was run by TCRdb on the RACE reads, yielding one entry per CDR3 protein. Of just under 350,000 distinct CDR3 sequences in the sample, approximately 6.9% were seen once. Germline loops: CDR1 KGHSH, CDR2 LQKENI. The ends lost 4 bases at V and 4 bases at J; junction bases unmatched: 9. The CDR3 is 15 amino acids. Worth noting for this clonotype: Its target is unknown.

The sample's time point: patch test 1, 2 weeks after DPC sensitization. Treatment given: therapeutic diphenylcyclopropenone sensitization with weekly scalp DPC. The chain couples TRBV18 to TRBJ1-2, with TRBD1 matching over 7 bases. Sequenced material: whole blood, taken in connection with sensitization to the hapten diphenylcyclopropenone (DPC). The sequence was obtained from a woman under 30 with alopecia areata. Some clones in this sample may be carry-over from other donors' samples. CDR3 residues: CASSQSRDSSYGYTF. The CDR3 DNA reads TGTGCCAGCTCACAATCCCGGGACAGTTCCTATGGCTACACCTTC.